This T cell receptor beta chain stems from a study of OX40 agonist ivuxolimab in advanced cancers. Germline V lookup: CDR1 SEHNR, CDR2 FQNEAQ (reference sequence). V was trimmed by 2 bases and J by 0 bases, leaving 2 bases between them. This CDR3 has 14 amino acids. Libraries were prepared by immunoSEQ multiplex PCR; TCRdb keeps only in-frame clonotypes and omits some of them. This table has about 78,000 clones, around 91% appearing once. The source was CD4+ or CD8+ T cells sorted from blood, collected in a trial of the OX40 agonist ivuxolimab. The gene calls are TRBV7-9 and TRBJ2-6; D not resolved. The clonotype was recovered from an adult with an advanced solid tumor such as melanoma, head and neck, liver or kidney cancer. The DNA for the CDR3 is TGTGCCAGCAGCTTAAACTCTGGGGCCAACGTCCTGACTTTC. This translates into CASSLNSGANVLTF.